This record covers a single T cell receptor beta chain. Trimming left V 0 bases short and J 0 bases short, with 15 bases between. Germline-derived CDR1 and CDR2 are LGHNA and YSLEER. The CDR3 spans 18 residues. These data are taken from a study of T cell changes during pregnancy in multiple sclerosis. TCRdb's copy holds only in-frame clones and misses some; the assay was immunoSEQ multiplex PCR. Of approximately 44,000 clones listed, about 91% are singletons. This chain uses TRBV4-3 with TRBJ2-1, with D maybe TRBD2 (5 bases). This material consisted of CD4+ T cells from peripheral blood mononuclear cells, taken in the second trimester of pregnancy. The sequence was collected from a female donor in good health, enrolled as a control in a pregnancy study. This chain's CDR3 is CASSQDLLGGGSYNEQFF. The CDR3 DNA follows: TGCGCCAGCAGCCAAGATCTTTTAGGAGGAGGCTCCTACAATGAGCAGTTCTTC.